This T cell receptor beta chain emerged from a study of T cells in Graves' hyperthyroidism and ophthalmopathy. Amplification of TCR beta CDR3 regions was performed using RNA transcripts as template. The TCR CDR3 first-round RT-PCR relied on the HTBI primer set. TCRdb ran MiXCR on the multiplex PCR reads and lists one entry per CDR3 protein. The table includes more than 300,000 distinct CDR3 sequences, approximately 15% detected once. This clonotype was seen repeatedly, ten times or more. The CDR3 is made up of 13 amino acids. From germline, CDR1 is DFQATT and CDR2 SNEGSKA (reference sequence). The germline V and J ends were trimmed by 3 bases and 8 bases, with 14 bases remaining between them.

The specimen was blood. V gene TRBV20-1 combines with J gene TRBJ2-1, with D uncertain. The clonotype comes from an older woman with Graves' hyperthyroidism. CDR3 sequence: CSASLRSLDEQFF. For the CDR3, the DNA is TGCAGTGCTAGTTTGCGCTCGCTCGATGAGCAGTTCTTC.